These 9 T cell receptor beta chains were all obtained from the same sample, sequenced in a study of blood T cell repertoires in COVID-19. Measured with immunoSEQ multiplex PCR; TCRdb has only the in-frame clones, and not every one. The repertoire holds roughly 150,000 clones, with approximately 87% as singletons. The sequenced material came from peripheral blood. These receptor sequences come from a woman aged 70-85 years with acute or convalescent COVID-19.

The rearrangement uses TRBV6-5 and TRBJ1-6; D possibly corresponds to TRBD1 (6 bases). CDR3 size: 16 residues. Trimming shortened V by 4 bases and J by 5 bases, and 15 bases separated the two germline ends. Germline values: CDR1 MNHEY, CDR2 SVGAGI. The CDR3: CASSFARTVNNSPLHF. The CDR3 region has the DNA TGTGCCAGCAGTTTTGCTCGGACAGTTAATAATTCACCCCTCCACTTT.

The chain uses TRBV14 and TRBJ1-2, with 9 positions matching TRBD1. Germline V gene data show CDR1 as SGHDN and CDR2 as FVKESK. The CDR3 length is 13 residues. The junction had 1 base not matched to a gene; V was cut back by 2 bases and J by 6 bases. The CDR3 here is CASSQRTGDGYTF. The CDR3 DNA reads as TGTGCCAGCAGCCAAAGGACAGGGGATGGCTACACCTTC.

The chain employs TRBV19 and TRBJ1-5; no clear D gene. Germline V CDR1 and CDR2: LNHDA, SQIVND (reference sequence). This CDR3 has 15 residues. V shed 1 base and J shed 3 bases, with 10 bases lying between them. The CDR3 sequence is CASSIGTGINQPQHF. The CDR3 nucleotides are TGTGCCAGTAGTATAGGGACGGGGATCAATCAGCCCCAGCATTTT.

The DNA for the CDR3 is TGTGCCACCAGCAGAGATTCGGGGTCGGCCAAAAACATTCAGTACTTC. Its protein product is CATSRDSGSAKNIQYF. The rearrangement uses TRBV15 and TRBJ2-4; a possible D gene is TRBD2 (5 bases). The germline V gene has CDR1 LNHNV and CDR2 YYDKDF (reference sequence). The V gene lost 0 bases and the J gene lost 1 base, with 10 bases spanning the gap. This CDR3 contains 16 residues.

The J gene is TRBJ1-2, the V gene TRBV4-2, with D uncertain. This CDR3 contains 12 residues. Trimming stripped 5 bases from V and 3 bases from J, with 7 bases between. Germline values: CDR1 LGHNA, CDR2 YNFKEQ. CDR3 DNA sequence: TGTGCCAGCAGCTATTCCGACTATGGCTACACCTTC. This encodes CASSYSDYGYTF.

The rearrangement uses TRBV28 and TRBJ1-5; 8 nucleotides line up with TRBD1. The V and J ends lost 3 bases and 4 bases, in that order; junction bases with no gene match: 5. The V gene's germline CDR1 is MDHEN and CDR2 SYDVKM. The CDR3 has 15 amino acids. As DNA, the CDR3 is TGTGCCAGCAGTTTTGATACAGGGGGGAATCAGCCCCAGCATTTT. Encoded protein: CASSFDTGGNQPQHF.

This chain joins TRBV23-1 and TRBJ2-7; TRBD1 agrees at 10 bases. TRBV23-1 is placed among ORFs of uncertain function. With V trimmed by 3 bases and J by 0 bases, 17 bases remained unmatched. This CDR3 is built from 20 residues. CDR3 bases: TGCGCCAGCAGTCACTCTTCCGGGACAGGGGCCTACGAAAGCTCCTACGAGCAGTACTTC. This gives the protein CASSHSSGTGAYESSYEQYF.

J is TRBJ1-4 and V is TRBV11-2; a possible D gene is TRBD1 (6 bases). V lost 5 bases, J lost 0 bases, and 10 bases lay in between. In germline, CDR1 is SGHAT, CDR2 FQNNGV. The CDR3 is made up of 15 amino acids. This chain's CDR3 is CASSVDRATNEKLFF. CDR3 bases: TGTGCCAGCAGCGTGGACAGAGCAACTAATGAAAAACTGTTTTTT.

As regards this clone: Other DNA sequences of this sample code for an identical CDR3. CDR3 nucleotide sequence: TGTGCCAGCAGGAGGGATGGGGACAATCAGCCCCAGCATTTT. Translation: CASRRDGDNQPQHF. The chain joins TRBV2 to TRBJ1-5; D not certain. The germline CDR1 and CDR2 sequences are SNHLY and FYNNEI. The CDR3 runs 14 residues. Trimming left V 6 bases short and J 3 bases short, with 12 bases between.